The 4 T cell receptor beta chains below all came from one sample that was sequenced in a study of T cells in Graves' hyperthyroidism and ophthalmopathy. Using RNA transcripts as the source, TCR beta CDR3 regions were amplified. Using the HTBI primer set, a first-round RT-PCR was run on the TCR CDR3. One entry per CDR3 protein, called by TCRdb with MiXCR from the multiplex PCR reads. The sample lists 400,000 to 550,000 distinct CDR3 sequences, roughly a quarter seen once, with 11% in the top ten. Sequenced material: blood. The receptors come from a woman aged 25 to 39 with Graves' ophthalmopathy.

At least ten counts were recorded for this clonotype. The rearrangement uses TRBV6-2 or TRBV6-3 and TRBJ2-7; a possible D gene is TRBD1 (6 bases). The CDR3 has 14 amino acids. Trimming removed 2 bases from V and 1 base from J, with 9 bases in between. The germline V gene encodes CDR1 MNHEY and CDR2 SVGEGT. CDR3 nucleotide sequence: TGTGCCAGCAGTTACATAGGACAGTCCTACGAGCAGTACTTC. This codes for CASSYIGQSYEQYF.

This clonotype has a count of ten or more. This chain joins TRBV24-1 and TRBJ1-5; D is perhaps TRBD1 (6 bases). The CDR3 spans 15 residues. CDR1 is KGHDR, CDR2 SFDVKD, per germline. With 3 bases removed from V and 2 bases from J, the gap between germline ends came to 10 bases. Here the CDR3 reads CATSDPRTGNQPQHF. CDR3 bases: TGTGCCACCAGTGATCCTAGGACAGGCAATCAGCCCCAGCATTTT.

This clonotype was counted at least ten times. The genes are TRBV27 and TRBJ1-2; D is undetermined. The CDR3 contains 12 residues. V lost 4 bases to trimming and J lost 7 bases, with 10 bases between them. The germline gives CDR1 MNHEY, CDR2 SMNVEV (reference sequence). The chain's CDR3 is CASSSQDGGYTF. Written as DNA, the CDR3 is TGTGCCAGCAGTTCCCAGGACGGTGGCTACACCTTC.

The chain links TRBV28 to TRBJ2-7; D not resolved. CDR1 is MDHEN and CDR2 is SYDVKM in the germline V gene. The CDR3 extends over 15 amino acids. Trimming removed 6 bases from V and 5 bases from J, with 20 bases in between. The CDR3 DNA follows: TGTGCCAGCAGCCTCGCACGGCCCGTTTCCAACGAGCAGTACTTC. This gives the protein CASSLARPVSNEQYF.